This T cell receptor beta chain was observed in a study of blood T cell repertoires in COVID-19. The overall study: COVID-19 samples, acute and convalescent, were from the United States, Italy and Spain. T cells, B-cell-depleted T cells, or PBMCs provided the cDNA or gDNA that served as material.

There are 14 residues in the CDR3. The V segment lost 5 bases and the J segment 7 bases; nucleotides outside the gene matches: 7. Germline loops: CDR1 SQVTM, CDR2 ANQGSEA. In the original analysis: Estimation of nucleated cell counts relied on the amplification of reference gene primers. Sequencing used immunoSEQ multiplex PCR; TCRdb keeps in-frame clones, though not all of them. V and J calls and clone size are those listed in that table; D and trimming were worked out from the DNA. The sample carries approximately 160,000 clones, roughly 83% recorded once. The TCR comes from a woman aged 60-75 years with acute or convalescent COVID-19. Sample: peripheral blood. The gene calls are TRBV29-1 and TRBJ1-4; 10 nucleotides match TRBD1. This CDR3 is CSVLTGGSGEKLFF. The CDR3 nucleotides read TGCAGCGTTCTGACAGGGGGCTCGGGTGAAAAACTGTTTTTT.